The entry below gives a single T cell receptor beta chain sequence along with its context. This sample was included in a study of control samples from healthy donors and cancer patients. CDR3 size: 12 residues. V shed 3 bases and J shed 8 bases, with 5 bases lying between them. Clones were sequenced by immunoSEQ multiplex PCR, and TCRdb holds only the in-frame ones, with some missing. The sample has some 150,000 clones, about 89% seen once. The clonotype comes from a man between 18 and 29 years old in good health. The chain recombines TRBV12-3 or TRBV12-4 with TRBJ1-6; D unresolved. Sequenced sample: blood. DNA for the CDR3: TGTGCCAGCAGTTTGGTAGATTCACCCCTCCACTTT. Protein: CASSLVDSPLHF.